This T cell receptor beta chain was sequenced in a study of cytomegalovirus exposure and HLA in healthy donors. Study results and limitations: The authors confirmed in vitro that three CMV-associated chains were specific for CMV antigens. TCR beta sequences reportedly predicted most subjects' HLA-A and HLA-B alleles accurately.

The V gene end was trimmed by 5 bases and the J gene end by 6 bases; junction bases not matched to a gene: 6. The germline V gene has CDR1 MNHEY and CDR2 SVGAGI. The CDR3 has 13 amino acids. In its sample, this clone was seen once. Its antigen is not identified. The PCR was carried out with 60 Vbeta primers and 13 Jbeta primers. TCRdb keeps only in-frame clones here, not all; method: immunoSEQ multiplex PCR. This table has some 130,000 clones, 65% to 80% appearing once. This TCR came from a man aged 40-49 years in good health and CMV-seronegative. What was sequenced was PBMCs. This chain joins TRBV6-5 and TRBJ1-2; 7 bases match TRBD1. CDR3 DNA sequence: TGTGCCAGCAGTAGCCGACAGGGTAATGGCTACACCTTC. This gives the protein CASSSRQGNGYTF.